This T cell receptor (beta chain) was identified during a study of cytomegalovirus exposure and HLA in healthy donors. Study-level points and caveats: On later analysis, the bulk of CMV-associated TCR beta chains appeared to be HLA-restricted.

The CDR3 extends over 14 amino acids. V gave up 9 bases and J gave up 4 bases, with 13 bases separating them. CDR1 is MGHDK and CDR2 is SYGVNS in the germline V gene. Concerning this clone itself: The target antigen is unknown.

The primer mix had 60 Vbeta and 13 Jbeta primers. Libraries were prepared by immunoSEQ multiplex PCR; TCRdb keeps only in-frame clonotypes and omits some of them. The sample has 150,000 to 200,000 clones; more than 65% are singletons. Sequencing was carried out using PBMCs. The source is a female donor in good health and CMV-seronegative. The chain couples TRBV25-1 to TRBJ1-6, with a tentative D call TRBD1 (5 bases). The CDR3 spells CASTRGEYNSPLHF. The CDR3 nucleotides are TGTGCCAGTACCCGGGGGGAATATAATTCACCCCTCCACTTT.